These 10 T cell receptor beta chains share one sample of origin, sequenced in a study of CD4 and CD8 cells across lung adenocarcinoma regions. TCRdb analysed the PCR reads with MiXCR anew, one entry per CDR3 protein. The sample has over 9,500 distinct CDR3 sequences, around 61% seen once. The sample consisted of CD8+ T cells from the margin of a lung tumor. Every receptor here comes from a female donor with lung adenocarcinoma. The CD4 and CD8 labels of this study may be unreliable.

With regard to this clonotype: One end of the junction is discordant with germline, which a read error may explain. This chain joins TRBV10-2 and TRBJ2-4; 7 nucleotides align to TRBD2. CDR1 is WSHSY and CDR2 is SAAADI in the germline V gene. The CDR3 has 13 amino acids. The CDR3 protein is CAAGLGAKNTQYF. CDR3 in DNA: TGCGCAGCGGGGCTAGGAGCCAAAAACACTCAGTACTTC.

This clonotype turned up a few times. The genes are TRBV6-5 and TRBJ2-1; 11 nucleotides match TRBD2. The DNA end is more similar to TRBJ2-7, so the J call may be wrong. CDR1 is MNHEY and CDR2 is SVGAGI in the germline V gene. The CDR3 spans 20 residues. This CDR3 reads CASSYDGTGFSSGRPGEQYF. CDR3 nucleotide sequence: TGTGCCAGCAGTTACGACGGGACAGGGTTTTCTAGCGGGAGGCCAGGCGAGCAGTACTTC.

Relative to its sample, this clonotype is medium-sized (0.01 to 0.1%). This chain uses TRBV10-2 with TRBJ1-4; TRBD1 aligns across 7 bases. Germline-derived CDR1 and CDR2 are WSHSY and SAAADI. Trimming at V came to 0 bases and at J to 5 bases, leaving 9 bases not matched to a gene. The CDR3 totals 17 residues. The CDR3 reads CASSESTGDSFNEKLFF. The CDR3 DNA reads as TGCGCCAGCAGTGAGTCGACCGGGGACAGTTTCAATGAAAAACTGTTTTTT.

In this sample, this clonotype turned up a few times. The V call is TRBV3-1, the J call TRBJ1-2, with D maybe TRBD1 (6 bases). Germline V CDR1 and CDR2: LGHDT, YNNKEL (reference sequence). V shed 0 bases and J shed 9 bases, with 17 bases lying between them. The CDR3 consists of 15 residues. The CDR3 nucleotides are TGTGCCAGCAGCCAAGATGCGGACAGTGGAGTACGCTACACCTTC. This sequence encodes CASSQDADSGVRYTF.

As concerns this clonotype: Sequence at one end of the junction differs from germline and may be a read error. The J gene is TRBJ2-3, the V gene TRBV6-5; D possibly matches TRBD1 or TRBD2 (5 bases each). The J call may be faulty, since TRBJ2-7 better matches the DNA end. CDR1 and CDR2 (germline): MNHEY, SVGAGI. This CDR3 comprises 15 residues. As DNA, the CDR3 is TGTGCCAGCGGTTACCGGGGCCGAAACACAGATACGCAGTACTTC. This codes for CASGYRGRNTDTQYF.

This clonotype was observed a handful of times. The CDR3 end shows no conserved phenylalanine or tryptophan, and so a read error is likely. The limits of the CDR3 on the DNA are not certain, so only TCRdb's listed CDR3 is given. The CDR3 sequence: CASSEKIIEG. This chain connects TRBV6-1 to TRBJ2-1. The CDR3 region is 10 residues in length, termini included. CDR1 and CDR2 from the germline V gene are MNHNS and SASEGT.

The rearrangement links TRBV12-3 or TRBV12-4 to TRBJ2-3, with a weak D call TRBD1 (5 bases). The CDR3 length is 14 residues. The V end lost 6 bases, the J end lost 3 bases, and 13 bases lay between the germline ends. The CDR3 DNA is TGTGCCAGCAGAGGGGAATCTTGGACAGATACGCAGTATTTT. This sequence encodes CASRGESWTDTQYF.

The chain carries TRBV4-1 and TRBJ2-5; 7 bases map to TRBD2. The trim removed 6 bases at V and 1 base at J, leaving 2 bases unmatched. The CDR3 totals 13 residues. The germline V gene encodes CDR1 MGHRA and CDR2 YSYEKL. CDR3 DNA: TGCGCCAGCAGTACTAGCGCCCAAGAGACCCAGTACTTC. This codes for CASSTSAQETQYF.

This clonotype has just a few counts. The chain joins TRBV12-3 or TRBV12-4 to TRBJ2-1; possible D gene TRBD2, 6 bases. The CDR3 covers 13 residues. V was pared by 0 bases and J by 9 bases, with 9 bases between. CDR3: CASSLALALEQFF. In nucleotides, the CDR3 is TGTGCCAGCAGTTTAGCCCTAGCGCTTGAGCAGTTCTTC.

The chain links TRBV6-1 to TRBJ2-4, with D tentatively TRBD2 (6 bases). Trimming removed 6 bases at V and 12 bases at J, with 24 bases between. The germline V gene has CDR1 MNHNS and CDR2 SASEGT. The CDR3 loop spans 15 amino acids. The CDR3 DNA is TGTGCCAGCAGGCCGGGGGTAGGAGCCACAGACACTCAGTACTTC. Residues: CASRPGVGATDTQYF.